The 4 T cell receptor beta chains below come from one sample, sequenced in a study of cytomegalovirus exposure and HLA in healthy donors. The PCR used 60 Vbeta and 13 Jbeta primers. Profiled with immunoSEQ multiplex PCR; TCRdb holds only in-frame clones, not every one. This table holds approximately 190,000 clones. Input material: PBMCs. These receptors were collected from a young man in good health and CMV-seronegative.

The J gene is TRBJ2-3, the V gene TRBV19; tentative D call: TRBD2 (5 bases). In germline, CDR1 is LNHDA, CDR2 SQIVND (reference sequence). Deletions cut 7 bases from V and 6 bases from J, with 26 bases between. This CDR3 has 17 residues. The DNA of the CDR3 is TGTGCCAGTACTCCATGGGAGCCCCGAGGAGACACGGATACGCAGTATTTT. Translating gives CASTPWEPRGDTDTQYF.

The rearrangement links TRBV19 to TRBJ2-7, with 10 nucleotides matching TRBD1. This CDR3 is 16 amino acids long. The V gene's germline CDR1 is LNHDA and CDR2 SQIVND (reference sequence). With 7 bases clipped from V and 5 bases from J, the junction kept 14 bases outside the gene matches. CDR3 residues: CASTPGGDRGLNEQYF. In DNA form, the CDR3 reads TGTGCCAGTACCCCCGGGGGGGACAGGGGTCTGAACGAGCAGTACTTC. The full variable domain, with the rest looked up from reference TRBV19 and TRBJ2-7, is DGGITQSPKYLFRKEGQNVTLSCEQNLNHDAMYWYRQDPGQGLRLIYYSQIVNDFQKGDIAEGYSVSREKKESFPLTVTSAQKNPTAFYLCASTPGGDRGLNEQYFGPGTRLTVT.

The gene calls are TRBV7-6 and TRBJ1-1; D is possibly TRBD1 (5 bases). Looked up from germline, CDR1 is SGHVS and CDR2 is FNYEAQ. V lost 4 bases, J lost 6 bases, and 18 bases lay in between. The CDR3 covers 15 residues. CDR3 residues: CASSYWDSGSAEAFF. In DNA form, the CDR3 reads TGTGCCAGCAGCTACTGGGACTCGGGGAGCGCTGAAGCTTTCTTT.

The V and J genes are TRBV7-2 and TRBJ1-1, with D tentatively TRBD1 (6 bases). The V and J ends lost 0 bases and 0 bases respectively, with 14 bases between them. The germline V gene has CDR1 SGHTA and CDR2 FQGNSA. CDR3 size: 17 residues. The CDR3 coding sequence is TGTGCCAGCAGCTTAGCGTTAAGCGGGGGGCTGAACACTGAAGCTTTCTTT. This sequence encodes CASSLALSGGLNTEAFF.